This T cell receptor (beta chain) was obtained from a study of OX40 agonist ivuxolimab in advanced cancers. Sequencing was performed with immunoSEQ multiplex PCR; in TCRdb, only in-frame clones are kept and a portion is missing. This repertoire shows approximately 70,000 clones, over 75% found once; its top ten account for 4.5% to 6%. In regard to this clone: Its target is not known.

Overall study results and limits: Near-lowest levels of clonal expansion characterized partial responders at 0.1-3.0 mg/kg. Relative to CD4+, CD8+ T cells held more expanded clones on average. The authors also found low normalized T-cell clonal expansion in some nonresponders.

The sequence came from an adult with an advanced solid tumor such as melanoma, head and neck, liver or kidney cancer. The source was CD4+ or CD8+ T cells sorted from blood, collected in a trial of the OX40 agonist ivuxolimab.

CDR3 residues: CASSGSLGSQETQYF. The CDR3 DNA is TGTGCCAGCAGCGGGTCGCTCGGAAGTCAAGAGACCCAGTACTTC. The V call is TRBV7-9, the J call TRBJ2-5; the D is unclear. This CDR3 comprises 15 residues. Trimming took 5 bases from V and 2 from J, leaving 15 bases between them. CDR1 is SEHNR and CDR2 is FQNEAQ in the germline V gene (reference sequence).